What follows are 20 T cell receptor beta chains derived from one specimen sequenced in a study of T cell repertoires in cytomegalovirus infection. TCRdb used MiXCR to reprocess the reads, holding one entry per CDR3 protein. The sample includes around 430,000 distinct CDR3 sequences, 40% to 50% of them seen just once. The antigens of these receptors remain unknown. The sequenced sample was cultured PBMCs, obtained from culture after CMV antigen stimulation. Every receptor here comes from a human donor in good health (CMV status not recorded). Some clones in this sample may be carry-over from other donors' samples.

The chain is built from TRBV28 and TRBJ1-2; 8 bases map to TRBD1. Unmatched junction bases numbered 7, after V lost 5 bases and J lost 8 bases. The CDR3 has 13 residues. Germline loops: CDR1 MDHEN, CDR2 SYDVKM. CDR3 amino acids: CASSPSTGDGYTF. CDR3 sequence (DNA): TGTGCCAGCAGTCCTTCGACAGGGGACGGCTACACCTTC.

This clonotype was recorded a few times. This chain uses TRBV12-3 or TRBV12-4 with TRBJ2-7; perhaps TRBD2 as D (6 bases). Trimming stripped 5 bases from V and 2 bases from J, with 19 bases between. The CDR3 runs to 16 residues. CDR3 DNA: TGTGCCAGCAGTCCTGATAGGGGTTCGGGGGCCTACGAGCAGTACTTC. It translates to CASSPDRGSGAYEQYF.

The rearrangement links TRBV6-6 to TRBJ2-7, with D perhaps assigned TRBD1 or TRBD2 (5 bases each). Per the germline V gene, CDR1 is MNHNY and CDR2 is SVGAGI (reference sequence). There are 15 residues in the CDR3. Trimming cost V 4 bases and J 2 bases, with 15 bases left between them. CDR3: CASSFSPGTPYEQYF. Here the CDR3 DNA reads TGTGCCAGCAGTTTTTCCCCCGGGACCCCCTACGAGCAGTACTTC.

The chain is built from TRBV7-2 and TRBJ1-5; D is undetermined. Trimming shortened V by 1 base and J by 9 bases, and 10 bases separated the two germline ends. The CDR3 spans 13 residues. The germline gives CDR1 SGHTA, CDR2 FQGNSA. CDR3 DNA: TGTGCCAGCAGCTTAGAGCGGGGTCGGCCCCAGCATTTT. Its protein is CASSLERGRPQHF.

This clonotype was detected only a few times. The chain combines TRBV7-9 with TRBJ2-4, with 10 bases fitting TRBD1. With 5 bases clipped from V and 8 bases from J, the junction kept 6 bases outside the gene matches. This CDR3 region has 14 residues. Germline assignment: CDR1 SEHNR and CDR2 FQNEAQ (reference sequence). CDR3 in amino acids: CASSPGQGVDIQYF. CDR3 in DNA: TGTGCCAGCAGCCCAGGACAGGGGGTCGACATTCAGTACTTC.

In its sample, this clonotype was seen many times. The V and J genes are TRBV7-2 and TRBJ2-5; no clear D. The V end lost 3 bases, the J end lost 4 bases, and 9 bases lay between the germline ends. The CDR3 runs 13 residues. Germline CDR1 reads SGHTA; CDR2 reads FQGNSA. The chain's CDR3 is CASSLVGRETQYF. CDR3 in DNA: TGTGCCAGCAGCTTGGTTGGCCGAGAGACCCAGTACTTC.

A few counts support this clonotype. This chain connects TRBV24-1 to TRBJ2-1, with 7 bases fitting TRBD2. The germline V gene encodes CDR1 KGHDR and CDR2 SFDVKD. Unmatched junction bases numbered 7, after V lost 1 base and J lost 5 bases. The CDR3 has 16 amino acids. CDR3 sequence reads: CATSDFKAGANNEQFF. The CDR3 DNA follows: TGTGCCACCAGTGATTTTAAGGCGGGAGCCAACAATGAGCAGTTCTTC.

Written as DNA, the CDR3 is TGTGCCAGCAGCCAGGGGCCTAGCGCCCTCACAGATACGCAGTATTTT. Encoded protein: CASSQGPSALTDTQYF. This chain links TRBV7-2 with TRBJ2-3, with D perhaps assigned TRBD1 or TRBD2 (6 bases each). Trimming left V 5 bases short and J 2 bases short, with 17 bases between. The CDR3 contains 16 residues. Germline V gives CDR1 SGHTA, CDR2 FQGNSA.

This chain uses TRBV11-3 with TRBJ1-2; 8 bases fit TRBD1. CDR3 length equals 15 residues. The V gene end was trimmed by 5 bases and the J gene end by 8 bases; junction bases not matched to a gene: 13. Germline CDR1 and CDR2: SGHNT and YENEEA. The CDR3 coding sequence is TGTGCCAGCAGCCCGAGGGACAGGAGGATTATGGGCTACACCTTC. Translation: CASSPRDRRIMGYTF.

The V gene is TRBV6-6, the J gene TRBJ2-7; a possible D gene is TRBD2 (5 bases). The germline gives CDR1 MNHNY, CDR2 SVGAGI (reference sequence). V was cut by 0 bases and J by 6 bases, with 9 bases left in between. The CDR3 spans 13 residues. For the CDR3, the DNA is TGTGCCAGCAGTTACTCGGGGAGCGCCGAGCAGTACTTC. Amino acids: CASSYSGSAEQYF.

V and J are TRBV7-8 and TRBJ2-7; either TRBD1 or TRBD2 may supply D (5 bases each). Trimming left V 8 bases short and J 6 bases short, with 14 bases between. Per the germline V gene, CDR1 is SGHVS and CDR2 is FQNEAQ. CDR3 length: 12 residues. CDR3 region: CASGRDPFEQYF. DNA of the CDR3: TGTGCCAGCGGCCGGGACCCCTTCGAGCAGTACTTC. The variable domain in full, completed from reference TRBV7-8 and TRBJ2-7, reads GAGVSQSPRYKVAKRGQDVALRCDPISGHVSLFWYQQALGQGPEFLTYFQNEAQLDKSGLPSDRFFAERPEGSVSTLKIQRTQQEDSAVYLCASGRDPFEQYFGPGTRLTVT.

This clonotype has a handful of counts. J is TRBJ1-5 and V is TRBV7-6; D not certain. The CDR3 is 13 residues long. CDR1 SGHVS and CDR2 FNYEAQ come from the germline V gene. The ends were cut back, 4 bases at V and 0 bases at J, with 4 bases in the middle. CDR3: CASSSSSNQPQHF. The CDR3 nucleotides read TGTGCCAGCAGCTCAAGTAGCAATCAGCCCCAGCATTTT.

This clonotype was picked up a small number of times. The chain uses TRBV7-2 and TRBJ2-3, with 9 positions matching TRBD2. Germline lookup yields CDR1 SGHTA and CDR2 FQGNSA. The CDR3 consists of 16 residues. Germline trimming cut 1 base from V and 2 bases from J; bases unmatched to any gene: 4. Here the CDR3 reads CASSLVRGGLTDTQYF. The DNA of the CDR3 is TGTGCCAGCAGCTTAGTGCGGGGGGGCCTCACAGATACGCAGTATTTT. The whole variable domain, remainder taken from reference TRBV7-2 and TRBJ2-3, is GAGVSQSPSNKVTEKGKDVELRCDPISGHTALYWYRQSLGQGLEFLIYFQGNSAPDKSGLPSDRFSAERTGGSVSTLTIQRTQQEDSAVYLCASSLVRGGLTDTQYFGPGTRLTVL.

The J gene is TRBJ2-5, the V gene TRBV7-2; D gene unclear. This CDR3 is built from 16 residues. The germline CDR1 and CDR2 sequences are SGHTA and FQGNSA. V was pared by 3 bases and J by 2 bases, with 16 bases between. CDR3 nucleotide sequence: TGTGCCAGCAGCTTTAACAGTAGGGCGACGCAAGAGACCCAGTACTTC. It specifies CASSFNSRATQETQYF.

The chain combines TRBV6-5 with TRBJ1-1; 7 nucleotides match TRBD1. Trimming at V came to 6 bases and at J to 5 bases, leaving 15 bases not matched to a gene. Germline loops: CDR1 MNHEY, CDR2 SVGAGI. The CDR3 covers 16 residues. The chain's CDR3 is CASSLESEGARTEAFF. CDR3 in DNA: TGTGCCAGCAGCCTCGAATCCGAGGGGGCAAGGACTGAAGCTTTCTTT.

The chain recombines TRBV11-2 with TRBJ2-5; 8 bases align to TRBD2. Trimming took 2 bases from V and 5 from J; bases not matched to a gene: 13. The CDR3 sequence is 17 residues long. The germline V gene has CDR1 SGHAT and CDR2 FQNNGV. The CDR3 region has the DNA TGTGCCAGCAGCTTAAGGTTGCCGGGGGGGCGAGGGGAGACCCAGTACTTC. This codes for CASSLRLPGGRGETQYF.

This clonotype was picked up one time. CDR3 loop: CSARASLGLGGGAFYEQYF. The CDR3 region has the DNA TGCAGTGCTAGAGCCTCCCTGGGGTTGGGCGGGGGGGCTTTCTACGAGCAGTACTTC. The genes are TRBV20-1 and TRBJ2-7; TRBD2 matches 9 bases. There are 19 residues in the CDR3. Germline CDR1 is DFQATT and CDR2 is SNEGSKA (reference sequence). After removal of 1 base from V and 3 bases from J, the junction contained 19 bases not matched to a gene.

This clonotype was counted only a few times. The V call is TRBV7-2, the J call TRBJ2-6; maybe TRBD1 (5 bases). Germline V lookup: CDR1 SGHTA, CDR2 FQGNSA. V dropped 5 bases and J dropped 4 bases, with 15 bases sitting between them. The CDR3 consists of 16 residues. The CDR3 sequence: CASSPPIGAGANVLTF. Written as DNA, the CDR3 is TGTGCCAGCAGCCCTCCAATAGGGGCGGGGGCCAACGTCCTGACTTTC.

This clonotype occurred a few times. The rearrangement uses TRBV28 and TRBJ2-1; D gene unclear. V lost 7 bases to trimming and J lost 7 bases, with 8 bases between them. Germline lookup yields CDR1 MDHEN and CDR2 SYDVKM. This CDR3 spans 11 amino acids. CDR3 region: CASTPGNEQFF. CDR3 coding DNA: TGTGCCAGCACCCCTGGGAATGAGCAGTTCTTC.

This clonotype has only a few counts. The chain combines TRBV6-1 with TRBJ1-5; D is unresolved. CDR3 size: 13 residues. Trimming left V 1 base short and J 2 bases short, with 3 bases between. Germline CDR1 and CDR2: MNHNS and SASEGT. CDR3 DNA sequence: TGTGCCAGCAGTGAAGGGGGCAATCAGCCCCAGCATTTT. The encoded protein is CASSEGGNQPQHF.